The 27 T cell receptor beta chains presented below share a single source sample, sequenced in a study of OX40 agonist ivuxolimab in advanced cancers. The table came from immunoSEQ multiplex PCR; TCRdb's copy has only in-frame clones and leaves some out. The profile shows over 100,000 clones, around 91% of them singletons. The sample here was CD4+ or CD8+ T cells sorted from blood, taken in a trial of the OX40 agonist ivuxolimab. All receptors derive from an adult with an advanced solid tumor such as melanoma, head and neck, liver or kidney cancer.

This clone was recorded a few times. This chain connects TRBV2 to TRBJ1-2, with D perhaps matching TRBD1 (6 bases). The V gene lost 8 bases and the J gene lost 4 bases, with 14 bases spanning the gap. Germline V gives CDR1 SNHLY, CDR2 FYNNEI. The CDR3 extends over 13 amino acids. The CDR3 region is CASQDSLIYGYTF. DNA of the CDR3: TGTGCCAGCCAGGACAGTTTAATCTATGGCTACACCTTC.

This chain joins TRBV2 and TRBJ2-3; D may be TRBD1 (6 bases). V dropped 6 bases and J dropped 0 bases, with 10 bases sitting between them. This CDR3 region has 14 residues. Germline V lookup: CDR1 SNHLY, CDR2 FYNNEI. The CDR3 coding sequence is TGTGCCAGCAGGGACAGAGCTAGCACAGATACGCAGTATTTT. This sequence encodes CASRDRASTDTQYF.

This chain joins TRBV11-1 and TRBJ1-4; 7 nucleotides align to TRBD1. The V and J ends lost 6 bases and 8 bases, in that order; junction bases with no gene match: 18. CDR3 size: 17 residues. The germline V gene has CDR1 SGHAT and CDR2 FQDESV (reference sequence). CDR3 DNA sequence: TGTGCCAGCAGATCATCAAGGGACAGTAAAGATAGAGAAAAACTGTTTTTT. Protein product: CASRSSRDSKDREKLFF.

This clone has a handful of counts. The chain joins TRBV7-8 to TRBJ1-2; D gene ambiguous. This CDR3 is 13 amino acids long. Germline CDR1 is SGHVS and CDR2 is FQNEAQ. Trimming shortened V by 5 bases and J by 6 bases, and 13 bases separated the two germline ends. Here the CDR3 DNA reads TGTGCCAGCAGCCCCGGAGGTGCGGATGGCTACACCTTC. Protein: CASSPGGADGYTF.

The genes are TRBV20-1 and TRBJ1-2; no clear D gene. Per germline, CDR1 DFQATT and CDR2 SNEGSKA (reference sequence). V lost 6 bases to trimming and J lost 8 bases, with 13 bases between them. This CDR3 region has 11 residues. The CDR3 is CSAPGNGGYTF. CDR3 nucleotides: TGCAGTGCCCCAGGCAACGGCGGCTACACCTTC.

The table lists this clone with a few counts. The CDR3 nucleotides are TGTGCCAGCAGTTCGTGGACTAGTTCCTACGAGCAGTACTTC. Its translation: CASSSWTSSYEQYF. The chain recombines TRBV28 with TRBJ2-7; the match to TRBD2 covers 7 bases. The CDR3 sequence is 14 residues long. J was trimmed by 1 base and V by 4 bases; bases with no gene match: 4. CDR1 is MDHEN, CDR2 SYDVKM, per germline.

CDR3 loop: CASRAVPGQGRNEQFF. CDR3 DNA sequence: TGTGCCAGCAGGGCTGTACCGGGACAGGGTCGCAATGAGCAGTTCTTC. The chain joins TRBV28 to TRBJ2-1; TRBD1 aligns across 9 bases. The CDR3 covers 16 residues. V gave up 6 bases and J gave up 6 bases; unmatched junction bases: 12. CDR1 and CDR2 from the germline V gene are MDHEN and SYDVKM. Looking up the rest from reference TRBV28 and TRBJ2-1 gives the full variable domain: DVKVTQSSRYLVKRTGEKVFLECVQDMDHENMFWYRQDPGLGLRLIYFSYDVKMKEKGDIPEGYSVSREKKERFSLILESASTNQTSMYLCASRAVPGQGRNEQFFGPGTRLTVL.

The chain uses TRBV7-9 and TRBJ2-1; D not certain. Trimming took 5 bases from V and 2 from J, leaving 13 bases between them. Germline V gene data show CDR1 as SEHNR and CDR2 as FQNEAQ (reference sequence). CDR3 length equals 15 residues. DNA for the CDR3: TGTGCCAGCAGCCCCATGGGATCCCCCTACAATGAGCAGTTCTTC. This translates into CASSPMGSPYNEQFF.

The CDR3 loop is CASSSDPLSYEQYF. The CDR3, as DNA: TGTGCCAGCAGCTCGGACCCACTCTCCTACGAGCAGTACTTC. The V call is TRBV7-9, the J call TRBJ2-7; D ambiguous. This CDR3 has 14 amino acids. V lost 4 bases to trimming and J lost 0 bases, with 10 bases between them. Germline V gene sequence: CDR1 SEHNR, CDR2 FQNEAQ (reference sequence). The whole variable domain, remainder taken from reference TRBV7-9 and TRBJ2-7, is DTGVSQNPRHKITKRGQNVTFRCDPISEHNRLYWYRQTLGQGPEFLTYFQNEAQLEKSRLLSDRFSAERPKGSFSTLEIQRTEQGDSAMYLCASSSDPLSYEQYFGPGTRLTVT.

The chain uses TRBV30 and TRBJ2-5, with TRBD2 identical over 9 bases. V lost 0 bases to trimming and J lost 1 base; unmatched junction nucleotides: 6. Germline CDR1 reads GTSNPN; CDR2 reads SVGIG (reference sequence). The CDR3 contains 16 residues. Written as DNA, the CDR3 is TGTGCCTGGAGTGTCGGAGCGGGGGGCTTCCAAGAGACCCAGTACTTC. Translation gives CAWSVGAGGFQETQYF.

V gene TRBV27 combines with J gene TRBJ1-3; 11 bases fit TRBD1. With 6 bases clipped from V and 1 base from J, the junction kept 2 bases outside the gene matches. Per the germline V gene, CDR1 is MNHEY and CDR2 is SMNVEV (reference sequence). The CDR3 totals 15 residues. In DNA, the CDR3 is TGTGCCAGCAGCCGGGACAGGGGGTCTGGAAACACCATATATTTT. Residues: CASSRDRGSGNTIYF.

The rearrangement joins TRBV7-8 to TRBJ2-5; 8 bases are a match to TRBD2. The J segment lost 1 base and the V segment lost 0 bases, leaving 4 bases of the junction unmatched. CDR1 and CDR2 from the germline V gene are SGHVS and FQNEAQ. This CDR3 is built from 16 residues. The CDR3 loop is CASSLALAGFQETQYF. Here the CDR3 DNA reads TGTGCCAGCAGCTTAGCCTTAGCGGGATTCCAAGAGACCCAGTACTTC.

This clone was counted a single time. The chain has TRBV6-5 and TRBJ2-7, with D possibly matching TRBD1 (6 bases). V was cut by 2 bases and J by 1 base, with 12 bases left in between. Germline values: CDR1 MNHEY, CDR2 SVGAGI. The CDR3 consists of 15 residues. DNA for the CDR3: TGTGCCAGCAGTTACCGCCCAGGGGAATCCTACGAGCAGTACTTC. Translated: CASSYRPGESYEQYF.

The chain couples TRBV29-1 to TRBJ1-2; 7 bases align to TRBD1. The CDR3 is 15 amino acids. The germline CDR1 and CDR2 sequences are SQVTM and ANQGSEA. Unmatched junction bases numbered 8, after V lost 0 bases and J lost 4 bases. The CDR3 loop is CSVEDSPAGGYGYTF. The DNA of the CDR3 is TGCAGCGTTGAAGATTCACCCGCAGGGGGCTATGGCTACACCTTC.

The chain links TRBV10-3 to TRBJ2-3; D perhaps matches TRBD1 (5 bases). The CDR3 totals 12 residues. Germline values: CDR1 ENHRY, CDR2 SYGVKD. Between the trimmed V and J ends, which lost 8 bases and 3 bases, there was a span of 9 bases. DNA of the CDR3: TGTGCCATCGGGCCAGGGACAGATACGCAGTATTTT. Protein: CAIGPGTDTQYF.

This clone was found a few times. The chain uses TRBV6-1 and TRBJ1-1; D unresolved. Germline V gives CDR1 MNHNS, CDR2 SASEGT. This CDR3 region has 11 residues. The V gene lost 7 bases and the J gene lost 0 bases, with 3 bases spanning the gap. The DNA of the CDR3 is TGTGCCAGCAAGATGAACACTGAAGCTTTCTTT. Translating it yields CASKMNTEAFF.

The chain has TRBV6-4 and TRBJ2-1, with a tentative D call TRBD2 (5 bases). The V and J ends lost 6 bases and 4 bases respectively, with 19 bases between them. Per the germline V gene, CDR1 is MRHNA and CDR2 is SNTAGT. The CDR3 consists of 16 residues. CDR3 sequence (DNA): TGTGCCAGCAGCCCTCCTTTTAGCGCGATATACAATGAGCAGTTCTTC. It yields the protein CASSPPFSAIYNEQFF.

This chain joins TRBV7-9 and TRBJ2-7, with 10 bases matching TRBD2. Germline V gene data show CDR1 as SEHNR and CDR2 as FQNEAQ (reference sequence). J gave up 2 bases and V 3 bases, and 1 base lay outside the gene matches. This CDR3 has 14 residues. The CDR3 coding sequence is TGTGCCAGCAGCTTTACTAGCGGGGCCTACGAGCAGTACTTC. This codes for CASSFTSGAYEQYF. Based on the CDR3 plus reference TRBV7-9 and TRBJ2-7, the full variable domain is DTGVSQNPRHKITKRGQNVTFRCDPISEHNRLYWYRQTLGQGPEFLTYFQNEAQLEKSRLLSDRFSAERPKGSFSTLEIQRTEQGDSAMYLCASSFTSGAYEQYFGPGTRLTVT.

The chain employs TRBV7-6 and TRBJ2-7, with a weak D call TRBD2 (7 bases). Germline-derived CDR1 and CDR2 are SGHVS and FNYEAQ. V lost 1 base, J lost 3 bases, and 19 bases lay in between. This CDR3 contains 17 residues. CDR3 nucleotides: TGTGCCAGCAGCTTAGTAGAGGGGGGGGGATCTCTCTACGAGCAGTACTTC. This gives the protein CASSLVEGGGSLYEQYF.

The genes are TRBV4-1 and TRBJ1-4, with D unclear. The V and J ends lost 0 bases and 14 bases respectively, with 13 bases between them. From germline, CDR1 is MGHRA and CDR2 YSYEKL. There are 13 residues in the CDR3. The CDR3 is CASSQDLSRGLFF. CDR3 DNA sequence: TGCGCCAGCAGCCAAGATCTGTCCAGAGGCCTGTTTTTT.

This sequence joins TRBV5-1 and TRBJ2-3; the match to TRBD1 covers 10 bases. The V and J ends lost 4 bases and 1 base, in that order; junction bases with no gene match: 3. The CDR3 runs 15 residues. Per the germline V gene, CDR1 is SGHRS and CDR2 is YFSETQ. CDR3 residues: CASSADRGGTDTQYF. The CDR3 bases are TGCGCCAGCAGCGCGGACAGGGGGGGCACAGATACGCAGTATTTT.

J is TRBJ2-5 and V is TRBV5-4, with D perhaps given as TRBD1 or TRBD2 (5 bases each). V lost 5 bases, J lost 9 bases, and 11 bases lay in between. The CDR3 has 11 amino acids. Looked up from germline, CDR1 is SGHNT and CDR2 is YYREEE (reference sequence). The DNA of the CDR3 is TGTGCCAGCAGTTCCGGGGCGTCCCAGTACTTC. Translation gives CASSSGASQYF.

This chain joins TRBV10-1 and TRBJ2-5; TRBD2 matches at 13 bases. This CDR3 spans 17 amino acids. V lost 2 bases and J lost 5; bases outside the gene matches: 8. Germline CDR1 WNHNN, CDR2 SYGVQD (reference sequence). The CDR3 DNA reads as TGCGCCAGCAGTGAGAGGACTAGCGGGGGCCCCCGGGAGACCCAGTACTTC. This sequence encodes CASSERTSGGPRETQYF.

The CDR3 DNA sequence: TGCGCCAGCAGCTTGGAATTACCCCAAGAGACCCAGTACTTC. The encoded protein is CASSLELPQETQYF. J is TRBJ2-5 and V is TRBV5-1; D gene ambiguous. In germline, CDR1 is SGHRS, CDR2 YFSETQ. V gave up 0 bases and J gave up 1 base, with 7 bases separating them. The CDR3 runs to 14 residues.

The chain couples TRBV4-1 to TRBJ1-2, with no clear D. This CDR3 has 14 residues. Germline V gene sequence: CDR1 MGHRA, CDR2 YSYEKL. V dropped 7 bases and J dropped 2 bases, with 14 bases sitting between them. As DNA, the CDR3 is TGCGCCAGCACGAACGTGAGGCAGAACTATGGCTACACCTTC. Its protein is CASTNVRQNYGYTF.

The chain employs TRBV10-3 and TRBJ2-5, with D perhaps given as TRBD1 or TRBD2 (6 bases each). The V gene's germline CDR1 is ENHRY and CDR2 SYGVKD. With 2 bases removed from V and 5 bases from J, the gap between germline ends came to 9 bases. This CDR3 is built from 13 residues. Here the CDR3 reads CAISERGRETQYF. CDR3 bases: TGTGCCATCAGTGAGCGGGGGCGGGAGACCCAGTACTTC.

The rearrangement joins TRBV6-6 to TRBJ1-6; 9 bases agree with TRBD1. Trimming removed 2 bases from V and 7 bases from J; junction bases left unmatched: 3. The CDR3 has 15 residues. Germline assignment: CDR1 MNHNY and CDR2 SVGAGI (reference sequence). This CDR3 is CASSYTGTGNSPLHF. The DNA for the CDR3 is TGTGCCAGCAGTTACACCGGGACAGGGAATTCACCCCTCCACTTT.